This TCR beta chain was obtained from a study of shared clonotypes between healthy human individuals. In germline, CDR1 is LNHNV, CDR2 YYDKDF (reference sequence). The CDR3 is 15 residues long. Trimming removed 1 base from V and 6 bases from J, with 12 bases in between. Generated by immunoSEQ multiplex PCR, the TCRdb table keeps only in-frame clones and is missing some. This sample yields roughly 2.2 million clones, of which 85% to 95% are seen a single time; around 0.35% belongs to the top ten. The chain recombines TRBV15 with TRBJ1-4; weak D call: TRBD1 (5 bases). The receptor's source is a man aged 18 to 30 in good health. Some clones in this sample may be carry-over from other donors' samples. The sequenced sample was naive CD4+ T cells from PBMCs. The subset: CD45RA+ positively selected. The DNA for the CDR3 is TGTGCCACCAGCAGAGCCCTCGGGGGGGATGAAAAACTGTTTTTT. It translates to CATSRALGGDEKLFF. The entire variable domain, with the rest obtained from reference TRBV15 and TRBJ1-4, is as follows: DAMVIQNPRYQVTQFGKPVTLSCSQTLNHNVMYWYQQKSSQAPKLLFHYYDKDFNNEADTPDNFQSRRPNTSFCFLDIRSPGLGDTAMYLCATSRALGGDEKLFFGSGTQLSVL.